Below are 6 T cell receptor beta chains sequenced from a single sample in a study of blood T cell repertoires in COVID-19. Libraries were prepared by immunoSEQ multiplex PCR; TCRdb keeps only in-frame clonotypes and omits some of them. The data hold roughly 200,000 clones, with more than 80% observed a single time. Sequenced: PBMCs or T cells enriched from blood (not recorded which). Source of these receptors: a man aged 25-45 years who had recovered from COVID-19.

The rearrangement links TRBV7-2 to TRBJ2-3, with 7 bases lining up with TRBD2. Germline trimming cut 1 base from V and 0 bases from J; bases unmatched to any gene: 4. Germline CDR1 and CDR2: SGHTA and FQGNSA. This CDR3 has 16 amino acids. The CDR3 sequence is CASSLVPSGSTDTQYF. The CDR3 DNA is TGTGCCAGCAGCTTAGTCCCTAGCGGTAGCACAGATACGCAGTATTTT.

Here the CDR3 reads CASSDDRGQETQYF. The CDR3 nucleotides read TGTGCCAGCAGTGATGACAGGGGGCAAGAGACCCAGTACTTC. The chain employs TRBV5-4 and TRBJ2-5; 9 nucleotides line up with TRBD1. J was trimmed by 2 bases and V by 5 bases; bases with no gene match: 4. Germline V CDR1 and CDR2: SGHNT, YYREEE (reference sequence). This CDR3 spans 14 amino acids.

The CDR3 loop is CASSVDRVDYGYTF. The DNA of the CDR3 is TGTGCCAGCAGCGTTGACAGGGTAGACTATGGCTACACCTTC. The chain is built from TRBV7-2 and TRBJ1-2, with 7 bases fitting TRBD1. The ends lost 5 bases at V and 3 bases at J; junction bases unmatched: 6. This CDR3 comprises 14 residues. CDR1 and CDR2 (germline): SGHTA, FQGNSA.

The gene calls are TRBV6-2 or TRBV6-3 and TRBJ2-7; 9 positions agree with TRBD2. Germline V CDR1 and CDR2: MNHEY, SVGEGT. The CDR3 totals 14 residues. Trimming at V came to 6 bases and at J to 4 bases, leaving 7 bases not matched to a gene. The CDR3 nucleotides read TGTGCCAGCAGATACGCGGGGGGGCGGTACGAGCAGTACTTC. Encoded protein: CASRYAGGRYEQYF.

The chain combines TRBV6-5 with TRBJ1-4; 9 bases are shared with TRBD1. CDR3 length: 15 residues. Trimming at V came to 5 bases and at J to 6 bases, leaving 7 bases not matched to a gene. Germline CDR1 is MNHEY and CDR2 is SVGAGI. CDR3 region: CASSQDRGAYEKLFF. In DNA, the CDR3 is TGTGCCAGCAGTCAGGACAGGGGTGCTTATGAAAAACTGTTTTTT.

This clone was seen a handful of times. The rearrangement uses TRBV14 and TRBJ2-2; unclear D gene. V was pared by 6 bases and J by 1 base, with 9 bases between. The CDR3 has 14 residues. CDR1 SGHDN and CDR2 FVKESK come from the germline V gene. CDR3 amino acids: CASRETGNTGELFF. In DNA, the CDR3 is TGTGCCAGCAGGGAGACTGGGAACACCGGGGAGCTGTTTTTT.